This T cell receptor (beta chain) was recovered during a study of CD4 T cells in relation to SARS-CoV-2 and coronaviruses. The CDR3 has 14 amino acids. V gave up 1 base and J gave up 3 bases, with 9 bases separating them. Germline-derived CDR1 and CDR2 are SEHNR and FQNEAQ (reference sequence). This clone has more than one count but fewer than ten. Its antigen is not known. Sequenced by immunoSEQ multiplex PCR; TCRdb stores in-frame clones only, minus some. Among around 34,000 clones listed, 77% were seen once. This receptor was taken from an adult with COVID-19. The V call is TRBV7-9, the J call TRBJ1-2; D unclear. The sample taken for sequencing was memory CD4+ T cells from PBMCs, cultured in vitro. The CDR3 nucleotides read TGTGCCAGCAGCTTAGGGTTACAGTACTATGGCTACACCTTC. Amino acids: CASSLGLQYYGYTF.